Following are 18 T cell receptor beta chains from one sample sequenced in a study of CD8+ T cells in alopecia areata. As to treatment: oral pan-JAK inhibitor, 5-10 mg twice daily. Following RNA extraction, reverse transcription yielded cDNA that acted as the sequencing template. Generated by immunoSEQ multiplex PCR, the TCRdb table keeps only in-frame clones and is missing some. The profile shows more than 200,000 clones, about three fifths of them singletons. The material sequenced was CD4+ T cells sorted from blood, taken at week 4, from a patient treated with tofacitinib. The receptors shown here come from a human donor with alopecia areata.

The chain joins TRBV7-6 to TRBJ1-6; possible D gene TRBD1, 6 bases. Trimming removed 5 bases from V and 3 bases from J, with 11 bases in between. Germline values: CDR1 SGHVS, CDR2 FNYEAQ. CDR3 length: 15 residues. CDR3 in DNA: TGTGCCAGCAGCGTCCGGGACATCTATAATTCACCCCTCCACTTT. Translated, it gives CASSVRDIYNSPLHF. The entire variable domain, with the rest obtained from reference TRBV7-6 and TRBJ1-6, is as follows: GAGVSQSPRYKVTKRGQDVALRCDPISGHVSLYWYRQALGQGPEFLTYFNYEAQQDKSGLPNDRFSAERPEGSISTLTIQRTEQRDSAMYRCASSVRDIYNSPLHFGNGTRLTVT.

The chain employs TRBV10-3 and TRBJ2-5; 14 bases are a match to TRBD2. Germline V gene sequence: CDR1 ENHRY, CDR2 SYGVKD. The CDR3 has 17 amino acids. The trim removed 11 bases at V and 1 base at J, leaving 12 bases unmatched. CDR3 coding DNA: TGTGCCTCGGGGACTAGCGGGGGCGCCACCCTCCAAGAGACCCAGTACTTC. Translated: CASGTSGGATLQETQYF.

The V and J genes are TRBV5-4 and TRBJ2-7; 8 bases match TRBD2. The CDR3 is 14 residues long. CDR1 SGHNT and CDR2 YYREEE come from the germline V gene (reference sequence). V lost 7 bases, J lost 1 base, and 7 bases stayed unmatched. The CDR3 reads CASSAGGLSYEQYF. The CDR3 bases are TGTGCCAGCTCGGCGGGGGGCCTTTCCTACGAGCAGTACTTC.

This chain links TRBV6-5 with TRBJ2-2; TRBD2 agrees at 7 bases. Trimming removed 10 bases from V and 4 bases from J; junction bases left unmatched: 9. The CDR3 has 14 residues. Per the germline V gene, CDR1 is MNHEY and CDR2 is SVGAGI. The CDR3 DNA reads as TGTGCCACCAGAGGGCGGGGGTTCACCGGGGAGCTGTTTTTT. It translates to CATRGRGFTGELFF.

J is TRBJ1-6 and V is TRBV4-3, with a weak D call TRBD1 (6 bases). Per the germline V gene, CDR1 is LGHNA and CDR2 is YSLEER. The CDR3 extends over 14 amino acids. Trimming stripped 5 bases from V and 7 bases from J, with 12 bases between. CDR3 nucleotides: TGCGCCAGCAGCTTCGGGGGGCTGAATTCACCCCTCCACTTT. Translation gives CASSFGGLNSPLHF.

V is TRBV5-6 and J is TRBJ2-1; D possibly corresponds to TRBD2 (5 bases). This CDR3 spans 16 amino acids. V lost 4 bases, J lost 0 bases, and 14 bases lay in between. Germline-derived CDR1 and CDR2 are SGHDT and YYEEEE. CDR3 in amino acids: CASSLSSLISYNEQFF. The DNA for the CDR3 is TGTGCCAGCAGCCTATCTAGCTTAATCTCCTACAATGAGCAGTTCTTC.

CDR3 amino acids: CASSLGSNGNTEAFF. The DNA for the CDR3 is TGCGCCAGCAGCTTGGGATCAAACGGGAACACTGAAGCTTTCTTT. The rearrangement uses TRBV5-1 and TRBJ1-1, with unresolved D. Germline values: CDR1 SGHRS, CDR2 YFSETQ. V lost 0 bases, J lost 1 base, and 10 bases lay in between. This CDR3 comprises 15 residues.

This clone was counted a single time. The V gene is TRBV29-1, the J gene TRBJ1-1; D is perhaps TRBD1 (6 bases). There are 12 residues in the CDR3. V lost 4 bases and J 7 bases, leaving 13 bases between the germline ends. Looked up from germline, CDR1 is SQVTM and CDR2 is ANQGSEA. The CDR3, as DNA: TGCAGCGTTGGAACAGGGCCGAGTGAAGCTTTCTTT. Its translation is CSVGTGPSEAFF.

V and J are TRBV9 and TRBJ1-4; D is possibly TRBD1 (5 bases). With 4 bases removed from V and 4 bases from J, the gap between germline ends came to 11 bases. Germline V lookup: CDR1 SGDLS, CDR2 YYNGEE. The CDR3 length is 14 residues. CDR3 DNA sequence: TGTGCCAGCAGCTACGACAGCAGTAATGAAAAACTGTTTTTT. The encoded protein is CASSYDSSNEKLFF.

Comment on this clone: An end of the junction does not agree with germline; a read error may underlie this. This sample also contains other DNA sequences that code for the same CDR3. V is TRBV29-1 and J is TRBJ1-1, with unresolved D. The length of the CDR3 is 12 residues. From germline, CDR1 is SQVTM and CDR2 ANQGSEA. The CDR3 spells CSVDNMNTEAFF. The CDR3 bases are TGCAGCGTTGACAATATGAACACTGAGGCTTTCTTT.

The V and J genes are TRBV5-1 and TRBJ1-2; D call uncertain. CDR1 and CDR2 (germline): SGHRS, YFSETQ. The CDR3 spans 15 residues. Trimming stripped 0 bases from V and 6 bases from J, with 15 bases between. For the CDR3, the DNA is TGCGCCAGCAGCTTGGCCGACCTTGTTCCTAATGGCTACACCTTC. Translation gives CASSLADLVPNGYTF.

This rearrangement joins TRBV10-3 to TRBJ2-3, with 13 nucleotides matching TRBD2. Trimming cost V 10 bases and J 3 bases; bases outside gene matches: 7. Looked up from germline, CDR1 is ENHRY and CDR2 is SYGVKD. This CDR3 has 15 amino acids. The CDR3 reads CATTRTSGGTDTQYF. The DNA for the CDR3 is TGTGCCACAACCAGGACTAGCGGGGGAACAGATACGCAGTATTTT.

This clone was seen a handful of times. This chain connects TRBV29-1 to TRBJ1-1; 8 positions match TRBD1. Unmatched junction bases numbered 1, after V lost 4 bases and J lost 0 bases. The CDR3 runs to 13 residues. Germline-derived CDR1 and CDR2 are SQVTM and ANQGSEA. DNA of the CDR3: TGCAGCGTTGCGGACAGGGTGAACACTGAAGCTTTCTTT. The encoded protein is CSVADRVNTEAFF.

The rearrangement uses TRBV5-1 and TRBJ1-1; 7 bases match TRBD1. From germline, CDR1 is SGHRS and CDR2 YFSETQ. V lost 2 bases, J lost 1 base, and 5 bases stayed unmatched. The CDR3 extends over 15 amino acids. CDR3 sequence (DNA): TGCGCCAGCAGCTTAACGGGACAGCCGAACACTGAAGCTTTCTTT. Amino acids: CASSLTGQPNTEAFF.

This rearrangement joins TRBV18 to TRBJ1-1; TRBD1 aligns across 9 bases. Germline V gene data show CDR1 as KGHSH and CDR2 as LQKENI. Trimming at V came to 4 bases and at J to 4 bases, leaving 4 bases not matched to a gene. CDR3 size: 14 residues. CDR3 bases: TGTGCCAGCTCACGAACGACAGGGGGCACTGAAGCTTTCTTT. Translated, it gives CASSRTTGGTEAFF.

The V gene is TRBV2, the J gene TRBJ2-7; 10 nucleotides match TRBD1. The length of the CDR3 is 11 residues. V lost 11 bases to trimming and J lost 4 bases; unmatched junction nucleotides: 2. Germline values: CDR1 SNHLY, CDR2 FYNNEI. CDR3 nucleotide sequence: TGTGCCGCGGGACAGGGGTACGAGCAGTACTTC. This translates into CAAGQGYEQYF.

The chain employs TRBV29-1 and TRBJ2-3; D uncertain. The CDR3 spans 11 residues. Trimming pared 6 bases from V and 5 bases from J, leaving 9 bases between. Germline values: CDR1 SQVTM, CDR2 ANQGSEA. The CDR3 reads CSVSSGDTQYF. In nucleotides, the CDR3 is TGCAGCGTGTCCAGTGGAGATACGCAGTATTTT.

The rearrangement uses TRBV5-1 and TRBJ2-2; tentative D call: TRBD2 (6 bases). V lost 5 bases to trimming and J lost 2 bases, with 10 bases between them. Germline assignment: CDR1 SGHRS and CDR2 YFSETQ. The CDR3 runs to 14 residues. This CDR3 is CASRHGLNTGELFF. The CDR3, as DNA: TGCGCCAGCAGACATGGACTAAACACCGGGGAGCTGTTTTTT. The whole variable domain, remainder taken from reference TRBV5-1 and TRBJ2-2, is KAGVTQTPRYLIKTRGQQVTLSCSPISGHRSVSWYQQTPGQGLQFLFEYFSETQRNKGNFPGRFSGRQFSNSRSEMNVSTLELGDSALYLCASRHGLNTGELFFGEGSRLTVL.